Listed here is a single T cell receptor (beta chain). Its cognate antigen is unknown. Trimming removed 4 bases at V and 3 bases at J, with 12 bases between. Germline-derived CDR1 and CDR2 are SGHDN and FVKESK. The CDR3 has 14 residues. The record originates from a study of T cell responses to AZD1222 COVID-19 vaccine. Repertoires were generated with immunoSEQ multiplex PCR, while TCRdb's copy carries only in-frame clones and drops some. The sample lists under 150,000 clones, approximately 90% occurring once. Overall study findings and caveats: Clonal diversity was possibly underestimated; the donors were predominantly white British and more often female. Seropositive AZD1222 recipients at baseline numbered only six or seven.

Pooled in the analysis were second doses at about 4 or about 12 weeks. The material sequenced was peripheral blood, taken 28 days after the second AZD1222 dose. The V and J genes are TRBV14 and TRBJ1-2; D perhaps matches TRBD1 (6 bases). The TCR comes from an adult who received the AZD1222 COVID-19 vaccine. Here the CDR3 reads CASSPAGQYYGYTF. In DNA, the CDR3 is TGTGCCAGCAGCCCAGCCGGACAGTACTATGGCTACACCTTC. The full variable domain, completed using reference TRBV14 and TRBJ1-2, is EAGVTQFPSHSVIEKGQTVTLRCDPISGHDNLYWYRRVMGKEIKFLLHFVKESKQDESGMPNNRFLAERTGGTYSTLKVQPAELEDSGVYFCASSPAGQYYGYTFGSGTRLTVV.